The 11 T cell receptor beta chains below come from one sample, sequenced in a study of blood T cell repertoires in COVID-19. Assay: immunoSEQ multiplex PCR; the TCRdb copy retains only in-frame clones and omits some. Of approximately 170,000 clones listed, over 75% are singletons. Sequencing was done on a sample of peripheral blood. These receptors originate from a man aged 70 or older who had recovered from COVID-19.

This clone has a handful of counts. The chain carries TRBV6-5 and TRBJ2-2; D possibly corresponds to TRBD2 (5 bases). Between the trimmed V and J ends, which lost 11 bases and 4 bases, there was a span of 17 bases. The CDR3 length is 14 residues. Germline CDR1 MNHEY, CDR2 SVGAGI. The chain's CDR3 is CAASGGAGTGELFF. Written as DNA, the CDR3 is TGTGCCGCTTCTGGAGGCGCTGGCACCGGGGAGCTGTTTTTT.

This chain connects TRBV15 to TRBJ2-2; possibly TRBD1 for D (6 bases). Trimming cost V 8 bases and J 0 bases, with 13 bases left between them. Germline V gives CDR1 LNHNV, CDR2 YYDKDF (reference sequence). This CDR3 contains 15 residues. CDR3 protein: CATSVGTTNTGELFF. The CDR3 region has the DNA TGTGCCACCTCCGTCGGGACAACGAACACCGGGGAGCTGTTTTTT.

The rearrangement joins TRBV5-8 to TRBJ2-2; 8 nucleotides align to TRBD2. The V gene's germline CDR1 is SGHTS and CDR2 YDEGEE. With 2 bases clipped from V and 7 bases from J, the junction kept 4 bases outside the gene matches. The CDR3 has 14 residues. The DNA for the CDR3 is TGTGCCAGCAGCTTAGCGGGAGCGGTCGGGGAGCTGTTTTTT. Protein: CASSLAGAVGELFF.

V is TRBV9 and J is TRBJ1-2; 7 nucleotides agree with TRBD1. From germline, CDR1 is SGDLS and CDR2 YYNGEE. The CDR3 contains 15 residues. The trim removed 4 bases at V and 2 bases at J, leaving 8 bases unmatched. The CDR3 nucleotides read TGTGCCAGCAGCTTCGGGGCAGGGGGGAACTATGGCTACACCTTC. It specifies CASSFGAGGNYGYTF. Together with reference TRBV9 and TRBJ1-2, the CDR3 gives the full variable domain: DSGVTQTPKHLITATGQRVTLRCSPRSGDLSVYWYQQSLDQGLQFLIQYYNGEERAKGNILERFSAQQFPDLHSELNLSSLELGDSALYFCASSFGAGGNYGYTFGSGTRLTVV.

J is TRBJ1-5 and V is TRBV15; TRBD1 aligns across 7 bases. V lost 0 bases to trimming and J lost 4 bases; unmatched junction nucleotides: 6. Germline V gene lookup returns CDR1 LNHNV and CDR2 YYDKDF (reference sequence). The CDR3 loop spans 16 amino acids. This chain's CDR3 is CATSRDYTGANQPQHF. In nucleotides, the CDR3 is TGTGCCACCAGCAGAGATTATACAGGGGCAAATCAGCCCCAGCATTTT.

This chain uses TRBV9 with TRBJ2-3; the match to TRBD2 covers 8 bases. Per the germline V gene, CDR1 is SGDLS and CDR2 is YYNGEE. The CDR3 covers 14 residues. The ends lost 2 bases at V and 4 bases at J; junction bases unmatched: 3. The CDR3 nucleotides read TGTGCCAGCAGCGTGAGGCGGGAGGCAGATACGCAGTATTTT. Its translation: CASSVRREADTQYF.

V and J are TRBV5-6 and TRBJ2-1; D is uncertain. Trimming took 1 base from V and 0 from J, leaving 11 bases between them. The CDR3 contains 16 residues. Germline CDR1 SGHDT, CDR2 YYEEEE. The CDR3 is CASSLRGISSYNEQFF. DNA of the CDR3: TGTGCCAGCAGCTTGCGCGGCATAAGCTCCTACAATGAGCAGTTCTTC.

This chain connects TRBV5-5 to TRBJ2-7; tentative D call: TRBD2 (6 bases). This CDR3 spans 14 amino acids. CDR1 is SGHKS, CDR2 YYEKEE, per germline (reference sequence). V was clipped by 0 bases and J by 3 bases, with 10 bases between them. The CDR3 spells CASSLEIAVYEQYF. Written as DNA, the CDR3 is TGTGCCAGCAGCTTGGAAATAGCGGTCTACGAGCAGTACTTC. Variable domain in full (rest from reference TRBV5-5 and TRBJ2-7): DAGVTQSPTHLIKTRGQQVTLRCSPISGHKSVSWYQQVLGQGPQFIFQYYEKEERGRGNFPDRFSARQFPNYSSELNVNALLLGDSALYLCASSLEIAVYEQYFGPGTRLTVT.

This clone showed up just once. This chain connects TRBV5-6 to TRBJ2-5; a weak D match, TRBD1 (5 bases). V was clipped by 0 bases and J by 4 bases, with 13 bases between them. Per the germline V gene, CDR1 is SGHDT and CDR2 is YYEEEE. CDR3 size: 15 residues. The DNA for the CDR3 is TGTGCCAGCAGCTTGGAAAGGGGCATACGAGAGACCCAGTACTTC. It translates to CASSLERGIRETQYF.

The genes are TRBV4-1 and TRBJ2-2; D possibly corresponds to TRBD2 (6 bases). The CDR3 sequence is 13 residues long. V was trimmed by 2 bases and J by 8 bases, leaving 9 bases between them. Germline CDR1 is MGHRA and CDR2 is YSYEKL. CDR3 sequence: CASSQREAGELFF. The DNA of the CDR3 is TGCGCCAGCAGCCAAAGGGAGGCAGGGGAGCTGTTTTTT.

Regarding this clone: Germline and junction disagree at one end, which may indicate a read error. V is TRBV2 and J is TRBJ2-7; 9 bases line up with TRBD1. The CDR3 has 14 residues. Germline CDR1 is SNHLY and CDR2 is FYNNEI. CDR3 residues: CASSGGDRDDEQYF. In DNA, the CDR3 is TGTGCCAGTAGTGGAGGGGACAGGGACGACGAGCAGTACTTC.